This T cell receptor (beta chain) came from a study of monozygotic twins with inflammatory bowel disease. The UMIs contained a 6-nucleotide sample barcode. They were added by template switching during cDNA synthesis. After re-calling the 5' RACE reads, TCRdb lists one entry per CDR3 protein, DNA absent. The sample includes 300,000 to 400,000 distinct CDR3 sequences. Details on this clonotype: The antigen remains undetermined.

The CDR3 is made up of 13 amino acids. The germline CDR1 and CDR2 sequences are MNHEY and SMNVEV (reference sequence). Regarding the study as a whole: Versus healthy twins, IBD patients showed fewer clonotypes shared with others, especially with disease activity. Part of the variability in patient repertoires may have come from differing immunosuppressive treatments.

The chain links TRBV27 to TRBJ1-2; TCRdb selects TRBD1, and the lack of DNA leaves this call unchecked. The receptor comes from a human donor with ulcerative colitis or Crohn's disease, or a healthy co-twin of an affected twin (not recorded which). The sample was blood. CDR3: CANSLYHRGGYTF.